The 3 T cell receptor beta chains reported below all come from one sample, sequenced in a study of vaccination and CD4 T cells after COVID-19. These receptors have no known antigen. Cultured CD4+ T cells had their DNA profiled by the Oncomine TCR Beta short-read assay. TCRdb passed the PCR reads through MiXCR, listing each CDR3 protein once. Of tens of thousands of distinct CDR3 sequences in the sample, about 42% were seen once. The treatment was: 10-day PBMC culture with coronavirus spike peptide pools or control peptides (ViraFEST assay). The starting material was CD4+ T cells from blood, cultured in vitro, obtained before SARS-CoV-2 vaccination. The receptors were sampled from a human donor who received a COVID-19 vaccine.

This clonotype has just a few counts. The gene calls are TRBV7-6 and TRBJ2-6, with 8 bases lining up with TRBD2. This CDR3 comprises 16 residues. V gave up 0 bases and J gave up 2 bases; unmatched junction bases: 0. CDR1 and CDR2 (germline): SGHVS, FNYEAQ. In DNA form, the CDR3 reads TGTGCCAGCAGCTTAGCGCGGGGGGCTGGGGCCAACGTCCTGACTTTC. This translates into CASSLARGAGANVLTF.

This clonotype has a handful of counts. The chain couples TRBV2 to TRBJ1-2; D is perhaps TRBD1 (6 bases). The CDR3 runs 13 residues. Germline assignment: CDR1 SNHLY and CDR2 FYNNEI. Trimming shortened V by 4 bases and J by 4 bases, and 10 bases separated the two germline ends. The CDR3 spells CASSVEQGYGYTF. The CDR3 DNA reads TGTGCCAGCAGTGTTGAACAGGGCTATGGCTACACCTTC.

This chain connects TRBV6-5 to TRBJ1-1; D remains ambiguous. The CDR3 totals 14 residues. Trimming stripped 0 bases from V and 0 bases from J, with 5 bases between. CDR1 and CDR2 from the germline V gene are MNHEY and SVGAGI. CDR3 amino acids: CASSYSDVNTEAFF. CDR3 coding DNA: TGTGCCAGCAGTTACTCGGACGTGAACACTGAAGCTTTCTTT.